This T cell receptor beta chain was sequenced during a study of beta chain features in type 1 diabetes. This clone has only a few counts. cDNA synthesis used the whole RNA isolate, giving expressed TCRB sequences. Sequenced by immunoSEQ multiplex PCR; TCRdb stores in-frame clones only, minus some. The sample lists a few hundred thousand clones, over 13% occurring once. Germline-derived CDR1 and CDR2 are GTSNPN and SVGIG (reference sequence). The CDR3 spans 14 residues. V was cut by 1 base and J by 5 bases, with 14 bases left in between. The sequence derives from a woman between 18 and 29 years old in good health. This chain uses TRBV30 with TRBJ1-2; a weak D match, TRBD1 (5 bases). The sequencing sample was made of naive CD4+ T cells from blood. CDR3 sequence: CAWSGVQGGYGYTF. In DNA, the CDR3 is TGTGCCTGGAGTGGGGTCCAGGGAGGGTATGGCTACACCTTC.